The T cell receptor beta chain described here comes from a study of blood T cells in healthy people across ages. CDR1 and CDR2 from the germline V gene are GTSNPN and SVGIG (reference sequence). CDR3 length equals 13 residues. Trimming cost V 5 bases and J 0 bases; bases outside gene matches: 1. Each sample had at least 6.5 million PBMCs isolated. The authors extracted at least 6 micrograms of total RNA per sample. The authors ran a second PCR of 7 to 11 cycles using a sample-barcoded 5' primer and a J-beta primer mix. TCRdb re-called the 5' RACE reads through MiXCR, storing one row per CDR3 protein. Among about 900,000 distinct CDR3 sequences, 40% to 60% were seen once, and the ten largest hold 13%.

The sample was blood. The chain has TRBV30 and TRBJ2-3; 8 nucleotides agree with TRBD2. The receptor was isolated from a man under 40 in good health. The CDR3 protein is CAWSSGSTDTQYF. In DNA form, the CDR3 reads TGTGCCTGGTCTAGCGGGAGCACAGATACGCAGTATTTT.